These T cell receptor beta chains were read from a single sample in a study of blood T cell repertoires in COVID-19. Clones were read by immunoSEQ multiplex PCR, and TCRdb kept only the in-frame ones, dropping some. This table holds fewer than 30,000 clones, 91% found once. Sample: peripheral blood. The receptors originated from a human donor with active COVID-19. The donor label of this sample is uncertain. Both conserved end residues are part of each CDR3. Fields, in order: V gene, D gene, clone size, J gene, CDR3 DNA, CDR3 protein. D genes are given only for firm matches. A row's size may be missing; if present it is once, few, many or a size class.

V gene: TRBV5-8; D gene: TRBD2; clone size: NA; J gene: TRBJ2-1; CDR3 DNA: TGTGCCAGCAGCCGCGGGAGTCGCGCTGAGCAGTTCTTC; CDR3 protein: CASSRGSRAEQFF
V gene: TRBV25-1; D gene: TRBD2; clone size: NA; J gene: TRBJ2-1; CDR3 DNA: TGTGCCAGCAGTCAAGACGCGACTAGCCCCTACAATGAGCAGTTCTTC; CDR3 protein: CASSQDATSPYNEQFF
V gene: TRBV13; D gene: TRBD2; clone size: NA; J gene: TRBJ2-2; CDR3 DNA: TGTGCCAGCAGATTAGCGGGAGGGCCGTTCGGGGAGCTGTTTTTT; CDR3 protein: CASRLAGGPFGELFF
V gene: TRBV9; D gene: NA; clone size: NA; J gene: TRBJ1-1; CDR3 DNA: TGTGCCAGCAGCGTCGGCTACAGGGCAGTCAGCACTGAAGCTTTCTTT; CDR3 protein: CASSVGYRAVSTEAFF
V gene: TRBV6-5; D gene: TRBD1; clone size: NA; J gene: TRBJ2-7; CDR3 DNA: TGTGCCAGCAGTTACCCTACAGGGGGCCGAAAATACGAGCAGTACTTC; CDR3 protein: CASSYPTGGRKYEQYF
V gene: TRBV23-1; D gene: TRBD1; clone size: NA; J gene: TRBJ2-7; CDR3 DNA: TGCGCCAGCAGTCAATCTTACAGGGGGCTATACGAGCAGTACTTC; CDR3 protein: CASSQSYRGLYEQYF
V gene: TRBV10-2; D gene: NA; clone size: once; J gene: TRBJ2-1; CDR3 DNA: TGCGCCAGCAGTGAGGTTAGCGGATCCTACAATGAGCAGTTCTTC; CDR3 protein: CASSEVSGSYNEQFF
V gene: TRBV11-2; D gene: NA; clone size: NA; J gene: TRBJ2-1; CDR3 DNA: TGTGCCAGCACCGTAGTGGGAGCATACAATGAGCAGTTCTTC; CDR3 protein: CASTVVGAYNEQFF
V gene: TRBV21-1; D gene: NA; clone size: NA; J gene: TRBJ2-5; CDR3 DNA: TGTGCCAGCAGCAAACTCGGCCAAGAGACCCAGTACTTC; CDR3 protein: CASSKLGQETQYF
V gene: TRBV18; D gene: TRBD1; clone size: NA; J gene: TRBJ1-1; CDR3 DNA: TGTGCCAGCTTCGCGGGACAGGGGCGGAACACTGAAGCTTTCTTT; CDR3 protein: CASFAGQGRNTEAFF
V gene: TRBV5-4; D gene: TRBD2; clone size: NA; J gene: TRBJ2-3; CDR3 DNA: TGTGCCAGCAGCGGCGGGGGGGCAGATACGCAGTATTTT; CDR3 protein: CASSGGGADTQYF
V gene: TRBV27; D gene: NA; clone size: NA; J gene: TRBJ1-6; CDR3 DNA: TGTGCCAGCAGTTTCGCAGGGGAGAATTCACCCCTCCACTTT; CDR3 protein: CASSFAGENSPLHF
V gene: TRBV6-5; D gene: TRBD1; clone size: NA; J gene: TRBJ1-1; CDR3 DNA: TGTGCCAGCAGTTATATGGGACAGGGCAACACTGAAGCTTTCTTT; CDR3 protein: CASSYMGQGNTEAFF
V gene: TRBV4-3; D gene: TRBD2; clone size: NA; J gene: TRBJ2-1; CDR3 DNA: TGCGCCAGCAGCCAAGTTTCGGGAGGGCCAGATGAGCAGTTCTTC; CDR3 protein: CASSQVSGGPDEQFF
V gene: TRBV6-4; D gene: TRBD1; clone size: NA; J gene: TRBJ2-5; CDR3 DNA: TGTGCCAGCAGTGACGGCGGGGACAGGGGCCAAGAGACCCAGTACTTC; CDR3 protein: CASSDGGDRGQETQYF
V gene: TRBV12-5; D gene: NA; clone size: NA; J gene: TRBJ2-2; CDR3 DNA: TGTGCTAGTGGTTTCCCTTCCACCGGGGAGCTGTTTTTT; CDR3 protein: CASGFPSTGELFF
V gene: TRBV6-6; D gene: NA; clone size: few; J gene: TRBJ1-6; CDR3 DNA: TGTGCCAGCACCCCCGCGGAAAATTCACCCCTCCACTTT; CDR3 protein: CASTPAENSPLHF
V gene: TRBV9; D gene: NA; clone size: NA; J gene: TRBJ2-4; CDR3 DNA: TGTGCCAGCAGCGAGGGGGAAGACATTCAGTACTTC; CDR3 protein: CASSEGEDIQYF